The source of this T cell receptor (beta chain) is a study of shared clonotypes between healthy human individuals. Broader study findings: Shared clonotypes: roughly 4.7% naive CD4, roughly 4% naive CD8, under 2.5% memory CD4, over 0.3% memory CD8.

Germline CDR1 reads WSHSY; CDR2 reads SAAADI. The CDR3 totals 13 residues. V dropped 8 bases and J dropped 9 bases, with 17 bases sitting between them. Only in-frame clones appear in the TCRdb table, and some are missing; sequencing was by immunoSEQ multiplex PCR. There are 2 million to 2.5 million clones in the sample; under 97% occur only once, and 0.1% to 0.15% lies in the top ten. For this clone: Its specificity is unknown.

The material sequenced was naive CD4+ T cells sorted from blood. Subset: CD45RA+ positively selected. The V gene is TRBV10-2, the J gene TRBJ2-1, with D uncertain. The sequence came from a man younger than 35 in good health. For the CDR3, the DNA is TGCGCCAGCTCCGAACAGTTTGCCAGTGAGCAGTTCTTC. It specifies CASSEQFASEQFF.